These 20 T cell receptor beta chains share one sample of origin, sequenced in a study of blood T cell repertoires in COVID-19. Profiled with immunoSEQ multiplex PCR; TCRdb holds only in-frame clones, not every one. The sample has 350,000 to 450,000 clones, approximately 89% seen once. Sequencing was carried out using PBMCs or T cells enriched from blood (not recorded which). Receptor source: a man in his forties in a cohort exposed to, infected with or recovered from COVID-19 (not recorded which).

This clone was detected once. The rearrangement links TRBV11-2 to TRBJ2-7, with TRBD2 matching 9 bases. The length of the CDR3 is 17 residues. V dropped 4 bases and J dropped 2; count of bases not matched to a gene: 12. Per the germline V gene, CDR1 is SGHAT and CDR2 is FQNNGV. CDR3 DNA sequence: TGTGCCAGCAGCTCCCAAGGCTCTAGCGGGAACACCTACGAGCAGTACTTC. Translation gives CASSSQGSSGNTYEQYF. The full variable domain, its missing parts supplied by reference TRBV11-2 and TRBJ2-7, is EAGVAQSPRYKIIEKRQSVAFWCNPISGHATLYWYQQILGQGPKLLIQFQNNGVVDDSQLPKDRFSAERLKGVDSTLKIQPAKLEDSAVYLCASSSQGSSGNTYEQYFGPGTRLTVT.

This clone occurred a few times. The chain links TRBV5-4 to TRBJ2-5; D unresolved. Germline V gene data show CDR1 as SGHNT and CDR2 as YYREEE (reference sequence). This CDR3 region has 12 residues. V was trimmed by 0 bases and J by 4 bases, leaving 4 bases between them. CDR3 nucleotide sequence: TGTGCCAGCAGCTTGGCGGGAGAGACCCAGTACTTC. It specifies CASSLAGETQYF.

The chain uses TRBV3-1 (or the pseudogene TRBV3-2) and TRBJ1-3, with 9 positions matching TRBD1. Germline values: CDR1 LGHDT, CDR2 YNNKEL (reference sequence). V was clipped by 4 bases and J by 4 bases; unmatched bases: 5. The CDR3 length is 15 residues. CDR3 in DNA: TGTGCCAGCAGCCCTAGTGGACAGGGGGGAAACACCATATATTTT. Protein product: CASSPSGQGGNTIYF.

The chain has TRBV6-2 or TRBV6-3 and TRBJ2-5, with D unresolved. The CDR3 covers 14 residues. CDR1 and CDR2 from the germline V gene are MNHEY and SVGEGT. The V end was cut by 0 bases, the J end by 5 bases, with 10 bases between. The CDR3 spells CASSYSGETETQYF. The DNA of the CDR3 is TGTGCCAGCAGTTACTCAGGAGAGACGGAGACCCAGTACTTC.

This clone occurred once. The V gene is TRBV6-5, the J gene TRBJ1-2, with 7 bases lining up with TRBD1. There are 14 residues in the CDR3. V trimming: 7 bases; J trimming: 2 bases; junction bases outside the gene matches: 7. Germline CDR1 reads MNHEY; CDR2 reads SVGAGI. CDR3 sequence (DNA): TGTGCCAGCACCTTTGACAGGGCGAACTATGGCTACACCTTC. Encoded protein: CASTFDRANYGYTF.

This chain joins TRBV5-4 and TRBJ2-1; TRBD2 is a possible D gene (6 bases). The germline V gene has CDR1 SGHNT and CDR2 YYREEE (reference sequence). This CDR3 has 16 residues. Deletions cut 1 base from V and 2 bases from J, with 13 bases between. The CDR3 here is CASSLMGGSTYNEQFF. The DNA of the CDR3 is TGTGCCAGCAGCTTGATGGGGGGTTCAACCTACAATGAGCAGTTCTTC.

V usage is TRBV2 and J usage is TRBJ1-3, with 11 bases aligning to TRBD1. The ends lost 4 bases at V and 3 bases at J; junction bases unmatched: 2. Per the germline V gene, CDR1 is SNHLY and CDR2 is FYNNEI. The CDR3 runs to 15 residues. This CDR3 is CASSVDRGLGNTIYF. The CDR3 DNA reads TGTGCCAGCAGTGTGGACAGGGGGCTTGGAAACACCATATATTTT.

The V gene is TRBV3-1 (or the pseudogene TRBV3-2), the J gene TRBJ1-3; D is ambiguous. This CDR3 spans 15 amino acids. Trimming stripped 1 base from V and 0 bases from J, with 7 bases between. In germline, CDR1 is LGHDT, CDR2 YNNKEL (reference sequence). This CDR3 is CASSQVHNSGNTIYF. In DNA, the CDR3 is TGTGCCAGCAGCCAAGTACACAACTCTGGAAACACCATATATTTT.

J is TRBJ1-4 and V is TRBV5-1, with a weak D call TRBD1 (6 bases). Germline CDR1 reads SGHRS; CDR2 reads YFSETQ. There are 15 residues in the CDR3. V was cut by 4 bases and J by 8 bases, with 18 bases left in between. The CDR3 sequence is CASSRSRDKGEKLFF. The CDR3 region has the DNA TGCGCCAGCAGCCGTTCACGGGACAAGGGAGAAAAACTGTTTTTT.

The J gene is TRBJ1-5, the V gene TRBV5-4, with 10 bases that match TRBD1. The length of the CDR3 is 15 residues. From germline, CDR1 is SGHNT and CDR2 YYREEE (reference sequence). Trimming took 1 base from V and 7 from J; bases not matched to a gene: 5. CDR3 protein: CASSLFGGQGQPQHF. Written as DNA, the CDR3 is TGTGCCAGCAGCTTGTTCGGGGGACAGGGGCAGCCCCAGCATTTT.

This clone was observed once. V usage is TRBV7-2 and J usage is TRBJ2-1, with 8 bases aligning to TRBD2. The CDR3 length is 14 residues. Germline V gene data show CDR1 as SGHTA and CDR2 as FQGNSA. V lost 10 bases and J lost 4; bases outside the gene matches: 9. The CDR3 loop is CAIGGAGVYNEQFF. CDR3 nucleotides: TGTGCCATCGGGGGAGCGGGAGTATACAATGAGCAGTTCTTC.

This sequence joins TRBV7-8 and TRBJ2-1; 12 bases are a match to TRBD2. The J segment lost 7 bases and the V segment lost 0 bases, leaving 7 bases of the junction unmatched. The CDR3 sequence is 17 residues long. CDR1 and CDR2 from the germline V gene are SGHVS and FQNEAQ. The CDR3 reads CASSLAQWLAGGNEQFF. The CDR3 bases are TGTGCCAGCAGCTTAGCGCAGTGGCTAGCGGGAGGGAATGAGCAGTTCTTC.

CDR3 nucleotide sequence: TGTGCCAGCTCAACGTATAGCGGGACCCTAAACTACGAGCAGTACTTC. This encodes CASSTYSGTLNYEQYF. The chain recombines TRBV18 with TRBJ2-7, with TRBD2 matching 8 bases. The V gene end was trimmed by 5 bases and the J gene end by 3 bases; junction bases not matched to a gene: 12. CDR3 length: 16 residues. CDR1 and CDR2 (germline): KGHSH, LQKENI.

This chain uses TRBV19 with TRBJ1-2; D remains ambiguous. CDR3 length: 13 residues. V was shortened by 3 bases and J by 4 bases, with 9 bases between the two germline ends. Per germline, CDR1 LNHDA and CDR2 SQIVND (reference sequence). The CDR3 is CASSIQTTYGYTF. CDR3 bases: TGTGCCAGTAGTATCCAGACTACCTATGGCTACACCTTC.

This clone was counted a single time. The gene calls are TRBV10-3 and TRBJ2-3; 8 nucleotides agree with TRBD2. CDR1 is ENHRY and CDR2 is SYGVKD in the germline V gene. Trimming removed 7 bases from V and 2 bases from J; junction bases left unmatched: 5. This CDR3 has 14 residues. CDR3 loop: CAIKKLADTDTQYF. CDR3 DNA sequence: TGTGCCATCAAGAAACTAGCGGACACAGATACGCAGTATTTT.

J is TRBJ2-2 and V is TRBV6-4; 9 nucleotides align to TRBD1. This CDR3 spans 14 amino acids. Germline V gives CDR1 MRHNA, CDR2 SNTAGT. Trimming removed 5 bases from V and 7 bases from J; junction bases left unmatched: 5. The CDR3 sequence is CASSSTGGVGELFF. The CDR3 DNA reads TGTGCCAGCAGTTCGACAGGGGGTGTCGGGGAGCTGTTTTTT.

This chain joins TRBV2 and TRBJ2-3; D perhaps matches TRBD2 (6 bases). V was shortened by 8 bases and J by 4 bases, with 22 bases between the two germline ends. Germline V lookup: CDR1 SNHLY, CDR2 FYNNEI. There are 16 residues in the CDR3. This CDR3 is CASEKVRRDSPDTQYF. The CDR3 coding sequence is TGTGCCAGCGAAAAAGTCAGGCGGGACTCCCCAGATACGCAGTATTTT.

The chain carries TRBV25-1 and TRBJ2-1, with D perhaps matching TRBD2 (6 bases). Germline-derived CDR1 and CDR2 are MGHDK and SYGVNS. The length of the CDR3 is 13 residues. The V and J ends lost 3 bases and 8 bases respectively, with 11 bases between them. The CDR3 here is CASSEAGRDEQFF. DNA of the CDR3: TGTGCCAGCAGTGAGGCGGGACGTGATGAGCAGTTCTTC.

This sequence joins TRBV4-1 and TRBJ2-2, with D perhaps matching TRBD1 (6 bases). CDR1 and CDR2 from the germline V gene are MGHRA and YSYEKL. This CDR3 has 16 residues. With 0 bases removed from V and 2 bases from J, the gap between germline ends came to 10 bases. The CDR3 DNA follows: TGCGCCAGCAGCCAAGAGTACAGGGCAAACACCGGGGAGCTGTTTTTT. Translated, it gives CASSQEYRANTGELFF.

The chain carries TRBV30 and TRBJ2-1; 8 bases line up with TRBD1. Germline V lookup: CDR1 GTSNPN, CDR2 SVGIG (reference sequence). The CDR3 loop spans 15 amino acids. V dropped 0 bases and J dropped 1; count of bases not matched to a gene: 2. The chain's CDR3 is CAWSVGQGSYNEQFF. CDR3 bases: TGTGCCTGGAGTGTCGGACAGGGTTCCTACAATGAGCAGTTCTTC. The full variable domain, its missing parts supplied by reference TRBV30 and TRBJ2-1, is SQTIHQWPATLVQPVGSPLSLECTVEGTSNPNLYWYRQAAGRGLQLLFYSVGIGQISSEVPQNLSASRPQDRQFILSSKKLLLSDSGFYLCAWSVGQGSYNEQFFGPGTRLTVL.